This T cell receptor beta chain was captured in a study of blood T cell repertoires in COVID-19 (dated by TCRdb to the early 2020s). About the study as a whole: Samples from collaborators originated in the United States, Italy and Spain and spanned both the acute and convalescent phases of COVID-19. The sample metadata nearly always contained a de-identified subject ID, COVID-19 status, age in years and sex. Samples were obtained from the ongoing ImmuneRACE study (first 160 participants) and from some 1,300 subjects provided by 6 global collaborators. The prospective study material was composed of cDNA or gDNA derived from T cells, B-cell-depleted T cells, or PBMCs. HLA class I and class II types, where available, came from metadata supplied by the sample provider rather than from assay-based typing. The repertoires were made available in a free public database intended to serve as a resource for research on the immune response to SARS-CoV-2. Subjects who had been exposed to COVID-19, were actively infected with it, or had recovered from it provided the deeply sampled blood TCRbeta repertoires that made up the dataset.

Turning to this clone: Its antigen is not yet known. No base quality information exists; no much larger clone differs at one position.

TCRbeta CDR3 regions were amplified from genomic DNA by means of the immunoSEQ Assay, a bias-controlled multiplex PCR. On the study's bioinformatics: Within the assay, amplification of reference gene primers was used to estimate how many nucleated cells each sample contained. To quantify the absolute abundance of each unique TCRbeta CDR3 rearrangement, sequence reads were collapsed and filtered. For each sample, productive Simpson clonality was calculated by taking the square root of Simpson's diversity index across productive rearrangements. Entries here come from immuneACCESS through TCRdb and include only in-frame sequences with V and J called. Some clones fail to appear in such tables; in the studies checked, an unresolved V gene covers under half of the shortfall, and the cause of the remainder is unknown. The V and J calls and clone size come from that table; D and trimming were worked out from the DNA. The sample has approximately 250,000 clones on record, roughly 85% of them singletons. The ten largest clones add up to 4% to 6% of the sample.

In Seattle, one collaborating source enrolled patients while the infection was active and tracked those patients longitudinally over the course of disease. The collaborating institutions used their own protocols to collect whole blood in K2EDTA tubes. For TCRbeta analysis, collaborator samples were shipped as frozen whole blood, as isolated PBMCs, or as DNA extracted from either sample type. General study outcomes and caveats: How much clinical and demographic metadata was included differed by source and by participant, and the metadata was provided uncurated.

Looking up the germline V gene (reference sequence) yields CDR1 LGHDT and CDR2 YNNKEL. From the cysteine up to the phenylalanine, the CDR3 has a length of 17 residues. Only the CDR3 DNA stays, 51 bases, in frame from base 1. Trimming removed 1 base from V and 7 bases from J, leaving 19 bases between the germline ends. Sample: peripheral blood. This receptor chain uses TRBV3-1 (or the pseudogene TRBV3-2) and TRBJ1-4; tentative D gene TRBD1, with 5 bases matching. This TCR was sampled from a man aged 45-60 years with COVID-19, enrolled during active disease. CDR3 sequence: CASSQGRKWGPTEKLFF. The DNA sequence is TGTGCCAGCAGCCAAGGGCGTAAGTGGGGCCCTACTGAAAAACTGTTTTTT.